Below are 11 T cell receptor beta chains sequenced from a single sample in a study of response to subunit inactivated influenza vaccine. TCRdb analysed the RT-PCR reads with MiXCR anew, one entry per CDR3 protein. The sample holds about 540,000 distinct CDR3 sequences, 20% to 25% seen once. These data also formed part of another study, on T cells expressing NK-cell markers. In that study: cDNA encoding TCR beta was synthesized via 5'RACE template switching incorporating UMIs.

The material sequenced was CD4+ T cells sorted from PBMCs, taken approximately 13 days after vaccination. The receptors originated from a man aged 45-65 years who received an inactivated influenza vaccine.

The chain is built from TRBV6-5 and TRBJ2-7; the match to TRBD1 covers 9 bases. CDR3 length equals 14 residues. Germline V lookup: CDR1 MNHEY, CDR2 SVGAGI. J was trimmed by 5 bases and V by 0 bases; bases with no gene match: 2. The CDR3 coding sequence is TGTGCCAGCAGTTACTCGGACAGGGGCGACGAGCAGTACTTC. Its protein product is CASSYSDRGDEQYF.

There are a few counts of this clonotype. The rearrangement joins TRBV6-2 or TRBV6-3 to TRBJ1-5, with a weak D call TRBD1 (6 bases). With 5 bases removed from V and 6 bases from J, the gap between germline ends came to 14 bases. This CDR3 region has 14 residues. The germline gives CDR1 MNHEY, CDR2 SVGEGT. The CDR3 region has the DNA TGTGCCAGCAGTCAAACAGGGCTTAGTCAGCCCCAGCATTTT. Its translation: CASSQTGLSQPQHF.

This clonotype was found a few times. The J gene is TRBJ2-7, the V gene TRBV2, with D possibly matching TRBD2 (6 bases). V was pared by 11 bases and J by 3 bases, with 14 bases between. Germline CDR1 reads SNHLY; CDR2 reads FYNNEI. This CDR3 region has 12 residues. The CDR3 loop reads CAGGTDGYEQYF. CDR3 nucleotides: TGTGCCGGAGGGACGGATGGCTACGAGCAGTACTTC.

This clonotype has more than one count but fewer than ten. V gene TRBV12-3 or TRBV12-4 combines with J gene TRBJ2-7; 8 bases agree with TRBD1. The junction had 4 bases not matched to a gene; V was cut back by 6 bases and J by 3 bases. The CDR3 length is 13 residues. The CDR3 loop reads CASSDRGNYEQYF. The DNA of the CDR3 is TGTGCCAGCAGCGACAGGGGAAACTACGAGCAGTACTTC.

This clonotype was found a few times. This rearrangement joins TRBV9 to TRBJ2-1; TRBD2 agrees at 13 bases. CDR1 is SGDLS, CDR2 YYNGEE, per germline. The CDR3 runs to 16 residues. Trimming took 0 bases from V and 13 from J; bases not matched to a gene: 10. The CDR3 nucleotides read TGTGCCAGCAGCGTAGCGGGCCACGGACTAGCGGGAGACCAGTTCTTC. Translating it yields CASSVAGHGLAGDQFF.

This clonotype was observed a few times. The chain employs TRBV10-3 and TRBJ2-2, with 13 bases fitting TRBD2. V shed 7 bases, J shed 4 bases, and the junction held 9 bases outside the gene matches. CDR1 and CDR2 (germline): ENHRY, SYGVKD. The length of the CDR3 is 17 residues. CDR3 loop: CAITPNGLAGVTGELFF. The CDR3 DNA sequence: TGTGCCATCACCCCCAATGGACTAGCGGGAGTCACCGGGGAGCTGTTTTTT.

This clonotype appeared a few times. The chain has TRBV6-5 and TRBJ1-1, with TRBD1 as a possible D gene (5 bases). The V and J ends lost 0 bases and 2 bases respectively, with 10 bases between them. The germline gives CDR1 MNHEY, CDR2 SVGAGI. CDR3 length: 15 amino acids. CDR3 amino acids: CASSYSRGGNTEAFF. The CDR3 bases are TGTGCCAGCAGTTACTCGAGGGGCGGAAACACTGAAGCTTTCTTT.

The chain joins TRBV30 to TRBJ2-2; D is uncertain. V was cut by 4 bases and J by 0 bases, with 9 bases left in between. The germline CDR1 and CDR2 sequences are GTSNPN and SVGIG (reference sequence). The CDR3 totals 14 residues. The CDR3 DNA reads as TGTGCCTGGATTCGTCGGCCGAACACCGGGGAGCTGTTTTTT. Translating it yields CAWIRRPNTGELFF.

This clonotype was recorded at least ten times. The rearrangement joins TRBV30 to TRBJ2-7, with 9 bases fitting TRBD1. The germline gives CDR1 GTSNPN, CDR2 SVGIG (reference sequence). This CDR3 spans 15 amino acids. The CDR3 coding sequence is TGTGCAACGGGACGAGGGACAGGGATTATCTACGAGCAGTACTTC. The encoded protein is CATGRGTGIIYEQYF.

This chain links TRBV18 with TRBJ2-1; D assignment may be TRBD1 or TRBD2 (5 bases each). Germline-derived CDR1 and CDR2 are KGHSH and LQKENI. CDR3 length: 18 amino acids. Between the trimmed V and J ends, which lost 3 bases and 3 bases, there was a span of 21 bases. The CDR3 bases are TGTGCCAGCTCACCCTTCCCGGGGACCCAAACCCTCTACAATGAGCAGTTCTTC. It encodes CASSPFPGTQTLYNEQFF.

This rearrangement joins TRBV2 to TRBJ2-7; TRBD2 is a possible D gene (5 bases). Germline loops: CDR1 SNHLY, CDR2 FYNNEI. With 5 bases removed from V and 7 bases from J, the gap between germline ends came to 15 bases. This CDR3 is built from 13 residues. DNA for the CDR3: TGTGCCAGCAGTCCTCCGCCAGCGGATGAGCAGTACTTC. Translated: CASSPPPADEQYF. The full variable domain, rest sourced from reference TRBV2 and TRBJ2-7, is EPEVTQTPSHQVTQMGQEVILRCVPISNHLYFYWYRQILGQKVEFLVSFYNNEISEKSEIFDDQFSVERPDGSNFTLKIRSTKLEDSAMYFCASSPPPADEQYFGPGTRLTVT.